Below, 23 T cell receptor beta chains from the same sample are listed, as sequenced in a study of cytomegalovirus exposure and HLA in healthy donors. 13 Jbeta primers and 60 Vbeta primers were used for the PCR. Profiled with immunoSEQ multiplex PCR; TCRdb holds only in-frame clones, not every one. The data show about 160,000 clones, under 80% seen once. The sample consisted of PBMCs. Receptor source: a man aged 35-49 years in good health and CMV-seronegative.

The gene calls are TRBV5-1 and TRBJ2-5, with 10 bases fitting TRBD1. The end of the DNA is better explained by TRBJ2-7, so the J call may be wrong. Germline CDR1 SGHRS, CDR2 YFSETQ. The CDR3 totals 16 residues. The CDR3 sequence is CASSLMGTGVSYEQYF. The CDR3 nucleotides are TGCGCCAGCAGCTTGATGGGGACAGGGGTCTCCTACGAGCAGTACTTC.

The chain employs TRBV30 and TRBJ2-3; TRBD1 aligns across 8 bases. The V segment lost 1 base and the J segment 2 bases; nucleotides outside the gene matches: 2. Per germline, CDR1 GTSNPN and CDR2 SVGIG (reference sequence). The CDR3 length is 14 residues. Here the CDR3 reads CAWSGGQVTDTQYF. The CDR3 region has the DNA TGTGCCTGGAGTGGGGGACAGGTCACAGATACGCAGTATTTT.

The CDR3: CASSSSGINGETQYF. DNA of the CDR3: TGCGCCAGCAGCTCTAGCGGGATTAATGGGGAGACCCAGTACTTC. The chain employs TRBV5-1 and TRBJ2-5; 9 bases map to TRBD2. Unmatched junction bases numbered 8, after V lost 3 bases and J lost 5 bases. The CDR3 runs 15 residues. Germline V gene data show CDR1 as SGHRS and CDR2 as YFSETQ.

CDR3 sequence reads: CASSFFTERGTDTQYF. CDR3 bases: TGTGCCAGCAGCTTTTTCACGGAGCGGGGGACAGATACGCAGTATTTT. The chain employs TRBV7-9 and TRBJ2-3; the match to TRBD2 covers 8 bases. The germline gives CDR1 SEHNR, CDR2 FQNEAQ (reference sequence). J lost 3 bases, V lost 3 bases, and 8 bases had no gene match. The CDR3 covers 16 residues. Combining the CDR3 with reference TRBV7-9 and TRBJ2-3 gives the whole variable domain DTGVSQNPRHKITKRGQNVTFRCDPISEHNRLYWYRQTLGQGPEFLTYFQNEAQLEKSRLLSDRFSAERPKGSFSTLEIQRTEQGDSAMYLCASSFFTERGTDTQYFGPGTRLTVL.

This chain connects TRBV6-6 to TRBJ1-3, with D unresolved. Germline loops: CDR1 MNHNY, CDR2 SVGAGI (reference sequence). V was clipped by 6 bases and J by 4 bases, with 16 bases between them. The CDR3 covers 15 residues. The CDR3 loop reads CASSVVEVAGNTIYF. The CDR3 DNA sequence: TGTGCCAGCAGCGTTGTTGAGGTTGCCGGAAACACCATATATTTT.

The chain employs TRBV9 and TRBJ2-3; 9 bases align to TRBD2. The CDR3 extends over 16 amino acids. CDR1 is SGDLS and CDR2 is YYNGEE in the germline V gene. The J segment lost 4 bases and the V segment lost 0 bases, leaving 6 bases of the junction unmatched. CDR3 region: CASSVEGGGASDTQYF. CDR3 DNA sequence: TGTGCCAGCAGCGTAGAGGGCGGGGGGGCATCAGATACGCAGTATTTT.

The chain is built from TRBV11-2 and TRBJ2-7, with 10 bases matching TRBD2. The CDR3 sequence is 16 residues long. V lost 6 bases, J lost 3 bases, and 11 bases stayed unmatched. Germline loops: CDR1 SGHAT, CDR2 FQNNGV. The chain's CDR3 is CASSRSTSGAYYEQYF. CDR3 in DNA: TGTGCCAGCAGTCGCAGCACTAGCGGGGCTTACTACGAGCAGTACTTC. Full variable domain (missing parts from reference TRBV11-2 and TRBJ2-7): EAGVAQSPRYKIIEKRQSVAFWCNPISGHATLYWYQQILGQGPKLLIQFQNNGVVDDSQLPKDRFSAERLKGVDSTLKIQPAKLEDSAVYLCASSRSTSGAYYEQYFGPGTRLTVT.

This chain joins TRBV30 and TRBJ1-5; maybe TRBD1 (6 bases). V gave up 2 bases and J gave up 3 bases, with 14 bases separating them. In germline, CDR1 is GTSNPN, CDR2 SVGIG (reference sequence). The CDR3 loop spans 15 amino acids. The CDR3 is CAWSRAGAYNQPQHF. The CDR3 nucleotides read TGTGCCTGGAGTCGGGCAGGGGCTTACAATCAGCCCCAGCATTTT. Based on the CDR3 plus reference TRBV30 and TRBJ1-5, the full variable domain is SQTIHQWPATLVQPVGSPLSLECTVEGTSNPNLYWYRQAAGRGLQLLFYSVGIGQISSEVPQNLSASRPQDRQFILSSKKLLLSDSGFYLCAWSRAGAYNQPQHFGDGTRLSIL.

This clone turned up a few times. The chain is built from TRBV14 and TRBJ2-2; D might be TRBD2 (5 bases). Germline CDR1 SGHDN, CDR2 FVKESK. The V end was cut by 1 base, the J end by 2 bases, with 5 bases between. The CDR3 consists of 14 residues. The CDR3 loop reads CASSQGTNTGELFF. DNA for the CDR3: TGTGCCAGCAGCCAAGGGACTAACACCGGGGAGCTGTTTTTT.

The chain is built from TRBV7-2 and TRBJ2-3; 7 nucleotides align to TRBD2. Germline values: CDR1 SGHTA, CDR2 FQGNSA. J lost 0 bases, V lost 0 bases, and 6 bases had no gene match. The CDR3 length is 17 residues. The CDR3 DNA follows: TGTGCCAGCAGCTTAGCAGCGGGACCCCATAGCACAGATACGCAGTATTTT. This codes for CASSLAAGPHSTDTQYF.

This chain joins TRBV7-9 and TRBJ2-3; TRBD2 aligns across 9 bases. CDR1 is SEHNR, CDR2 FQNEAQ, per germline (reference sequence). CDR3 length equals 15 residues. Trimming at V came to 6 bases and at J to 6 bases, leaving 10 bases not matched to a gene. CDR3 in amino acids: CASSMMSGGRDTQYF. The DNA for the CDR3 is TGTGCCAGCAGTATGATGAGCGGGGGGCGGGATACGCAGTATTTT.

The CDR3 is CATSRVGGAQETQYF. For the CDR3, the DNA is TGTGCCACCAGCAGAGTCGGAGGGGCGCAGGAGACCCAGTACTTC. The chain employs TRBV15 and TRBJ2-5, with D perhaps matching TRBD2 (6 bases). This CDR3 is built from 15 residues. V was trimmed by 1 base and J by 5 bases, leaving 14 bases between them. The germline V gene encodes CDR1 LNHNV and CDR2 YYDKDF (reference sequence).

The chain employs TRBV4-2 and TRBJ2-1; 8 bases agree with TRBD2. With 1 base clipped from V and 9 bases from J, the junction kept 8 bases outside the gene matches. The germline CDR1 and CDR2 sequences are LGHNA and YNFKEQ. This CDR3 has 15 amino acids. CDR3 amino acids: CASSQGPGRGGEQFF. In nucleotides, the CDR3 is TGTGCCAGCAGCCAAGGACCGGGACGGGGGGGTGAGCAGTTCTTC.

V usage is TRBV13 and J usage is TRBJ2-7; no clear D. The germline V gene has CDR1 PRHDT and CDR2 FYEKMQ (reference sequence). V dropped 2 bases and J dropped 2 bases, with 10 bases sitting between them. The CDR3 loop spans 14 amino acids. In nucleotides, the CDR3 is TGTGCCAGCAGCTTACGGGTCCTCCCCTACGAGCAGTACTTC. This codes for CASSLRVLPYEQYF.

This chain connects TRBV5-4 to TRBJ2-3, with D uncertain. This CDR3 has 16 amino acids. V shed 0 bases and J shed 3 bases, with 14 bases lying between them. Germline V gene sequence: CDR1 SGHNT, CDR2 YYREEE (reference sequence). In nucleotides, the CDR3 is TGTGCCAGCAGCTTGGTAGCCGGCCGCTCTACAGATACGCAGTATTTT. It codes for CASSLVAGRSTDTQYF.

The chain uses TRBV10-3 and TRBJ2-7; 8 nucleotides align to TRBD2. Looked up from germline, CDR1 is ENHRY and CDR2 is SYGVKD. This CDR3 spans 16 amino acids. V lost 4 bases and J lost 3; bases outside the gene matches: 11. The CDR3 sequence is CAISGSGGQNYYEQYF. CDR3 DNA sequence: TGTGCCATCAGTGGCAGCGGGGGCCAAAATTACTACGAGCAGTACTTC.

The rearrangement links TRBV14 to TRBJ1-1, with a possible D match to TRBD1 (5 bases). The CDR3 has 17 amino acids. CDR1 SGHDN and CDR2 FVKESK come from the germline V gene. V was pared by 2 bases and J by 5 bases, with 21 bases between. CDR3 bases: TGTGCCAGCAGCCAACGGGGGAGGGAGGGGAGAAAGACTGAAGCTTTCTTT. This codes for CASSQRGREGRKTEAFF.

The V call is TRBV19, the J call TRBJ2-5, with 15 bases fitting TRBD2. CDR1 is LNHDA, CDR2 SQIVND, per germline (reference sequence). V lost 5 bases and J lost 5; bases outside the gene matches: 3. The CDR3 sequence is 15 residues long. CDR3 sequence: CASSFGLAGGETQYF. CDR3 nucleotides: TGTGCCAGTAGTTTCGGACTAGCGGGAGGGGAGACCCAGTACTTC.

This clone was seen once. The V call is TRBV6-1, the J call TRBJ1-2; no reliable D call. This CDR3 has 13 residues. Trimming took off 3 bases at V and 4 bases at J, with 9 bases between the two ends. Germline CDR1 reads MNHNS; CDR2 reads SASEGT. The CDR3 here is CASSDSLLYGYTF. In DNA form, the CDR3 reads TGTGCCAGCAGTGACAGTCTTCTCTATGGCTACACCTTC.

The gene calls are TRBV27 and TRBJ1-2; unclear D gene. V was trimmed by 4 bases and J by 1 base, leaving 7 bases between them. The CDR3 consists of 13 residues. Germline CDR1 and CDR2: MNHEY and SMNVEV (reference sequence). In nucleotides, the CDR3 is TGTGCCAGCAGTTCAGTCCTTAACTATGGCTACACCTTC. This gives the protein CASSSVLNYGYTF.

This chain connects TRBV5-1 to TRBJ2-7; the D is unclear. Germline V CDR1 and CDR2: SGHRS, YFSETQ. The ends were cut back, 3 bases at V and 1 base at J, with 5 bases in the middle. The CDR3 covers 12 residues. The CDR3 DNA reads TGCGCCAGCAGCTCCCTTTCCTACGAGCAGTACTTC. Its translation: CASSSLSYEQYF.

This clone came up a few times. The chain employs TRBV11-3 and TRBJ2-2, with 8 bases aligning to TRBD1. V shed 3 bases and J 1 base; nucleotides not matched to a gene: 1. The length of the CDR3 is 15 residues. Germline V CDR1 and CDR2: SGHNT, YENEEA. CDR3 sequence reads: CASSFGTGNTGELFF. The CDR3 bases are TGTGCCAGCAGCTTCGGGACAGGGAACACCGGGGAGCTGTTTTTT.

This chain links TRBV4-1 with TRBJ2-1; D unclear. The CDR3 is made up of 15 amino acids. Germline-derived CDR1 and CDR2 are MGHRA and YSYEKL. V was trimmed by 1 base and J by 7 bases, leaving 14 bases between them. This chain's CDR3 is CASSQGVTLRNEQFF. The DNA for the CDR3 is TGCGCCAGCAGCCAAGGGGTCACCCTGAGGAATGAGCAGTTCTTC.